This TCR beta chain was sequenced for a study of cytomegalovirus exposure and HLA in healthy donors. Study-wide points: When presence/absence was analysed, sequencing depth was taken to be roughly uniform across donors.

The V and J ends lost 6 bases and 3 bases respectively, with 15 bases between them. The CDR3 covers 15 residues. In germline, CDR1 is LNHDA, CDR2 SQIVND (reference sequence). The PCR used 60 Vbeta and 13 Jbeta primers. The method was immunoSEQ multiplex PCR; TCRdb's version includes in-frame clones alone and lacks a portion of them. This sample has approximately 140,000 clones, with around 78% found just once. A remark on this clone: Its specificity is unknown.

Sequences were obtained from PBMCs. The TCR sequence derives from a woman between 35 and 50 years old in good health and CMV-seropositive. V usage is TRBV19 and J usage is TRBJ2-1, with unresolved D. The CDR3 loop is CASSLQNQVYNEQFF. CDR3 bases: TGTGCCAGTAGCCTACAAAATCAGGTCTACAATGAGCAGTTCTTC.